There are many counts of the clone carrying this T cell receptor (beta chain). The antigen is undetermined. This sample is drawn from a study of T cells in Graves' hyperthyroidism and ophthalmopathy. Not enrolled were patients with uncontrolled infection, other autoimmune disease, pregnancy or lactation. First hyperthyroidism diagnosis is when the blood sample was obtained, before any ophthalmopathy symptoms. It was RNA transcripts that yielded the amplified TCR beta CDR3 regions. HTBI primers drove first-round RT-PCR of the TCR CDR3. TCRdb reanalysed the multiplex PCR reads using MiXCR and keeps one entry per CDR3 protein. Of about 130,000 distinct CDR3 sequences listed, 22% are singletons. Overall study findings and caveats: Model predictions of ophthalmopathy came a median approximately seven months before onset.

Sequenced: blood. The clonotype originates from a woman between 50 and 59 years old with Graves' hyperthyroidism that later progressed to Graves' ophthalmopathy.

CDR3 sequence: CASRVSSGRAHEQFF. DNA of the CDR3: TGTGCCAGCAGGGTCTCTAGCGGGAGGGCCCATGAGCAGTTCTTC. The rearrangement uses TRBV28 and TRBJ2-1, with TRBD2 matching 12 bases. Trimming at V came to 6 bases and at J to 8 bases, leaving 8 bases not matched to a gene. Germline CDR1 reads MDHEN; CDR2 reads SYDVKM. This CDR3 has 15 residues.